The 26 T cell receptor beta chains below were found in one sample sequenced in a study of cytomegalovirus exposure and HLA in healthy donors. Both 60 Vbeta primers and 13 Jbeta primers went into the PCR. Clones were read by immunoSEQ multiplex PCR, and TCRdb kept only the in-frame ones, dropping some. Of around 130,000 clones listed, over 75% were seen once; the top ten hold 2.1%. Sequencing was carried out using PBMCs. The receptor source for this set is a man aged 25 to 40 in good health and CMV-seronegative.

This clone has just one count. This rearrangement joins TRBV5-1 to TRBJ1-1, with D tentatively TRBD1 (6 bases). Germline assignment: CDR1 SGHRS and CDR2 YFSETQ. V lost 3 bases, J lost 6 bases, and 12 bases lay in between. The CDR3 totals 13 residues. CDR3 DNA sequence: TGCGCCAGCAGCTCAGGGGTTGGGGCTGAAGCTTTCTTT. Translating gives CASSSGVGAEAFF.

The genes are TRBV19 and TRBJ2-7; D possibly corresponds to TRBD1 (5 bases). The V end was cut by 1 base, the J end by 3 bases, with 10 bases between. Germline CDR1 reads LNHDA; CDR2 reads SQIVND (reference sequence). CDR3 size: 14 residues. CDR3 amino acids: CASSIVIDSYEQYF. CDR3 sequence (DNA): TGTGCCAGTAGTATAGTTATTGACAGCTACGAGCAGTACTTC.

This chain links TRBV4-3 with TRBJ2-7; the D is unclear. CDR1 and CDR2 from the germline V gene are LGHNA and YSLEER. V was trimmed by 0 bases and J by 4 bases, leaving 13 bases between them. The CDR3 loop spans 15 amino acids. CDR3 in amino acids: CASSQDKNPRYEQYF. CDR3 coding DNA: TGCGCCAGCAGCCAAGATAAAAATCCACGGTACGAGCAGTACTTC.

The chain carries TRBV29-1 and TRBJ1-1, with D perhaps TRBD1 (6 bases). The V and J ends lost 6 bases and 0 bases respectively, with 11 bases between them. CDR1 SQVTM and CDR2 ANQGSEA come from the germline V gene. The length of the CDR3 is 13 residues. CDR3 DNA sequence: TGCAGCGTGCAGGGACAAATGAACACTGAAGCTTTCTTT. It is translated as CSVQGQMNTEAFF.

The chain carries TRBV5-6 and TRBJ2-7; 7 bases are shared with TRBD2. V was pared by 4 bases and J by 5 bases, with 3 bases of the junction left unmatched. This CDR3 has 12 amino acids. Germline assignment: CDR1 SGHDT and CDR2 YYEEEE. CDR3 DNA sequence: TGTGCCAGCAGCCGGACTAGAAACGAGCAGTACTTC. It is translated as CASSRTRNEQYF.

Here the CDR3 reads CASSIDSGGSYEQYF. The CDR3 DNA is TGTGCCAGCAGCATCGATAGCGGGGGTTCCTACGAGCAGTACTTC. The rearrangement links TRBV9 to TRBJ2-7, with 9 bases lining up with TRBD2. The CDR3 sequence is 15 residues long. Unmatched junction bases numbered 6, after V lost 4 bases and J lost 1 base. CDR1 and CDR2 from the germline V gene are SGDLS and YYNGEE. Supplemented by reference TRBV9 and TRBJ2-7, the full variable domain reads DSGVTQTPKHLITATGQRVTLRCSPRSGDLSVYWYQQSLDQGLQFLIQYYNGEERAKGNILERFSAQQFPDLHSELNLSSLELGDSALYFCASSIDSGGSYEQYFGPGTRLTVT.

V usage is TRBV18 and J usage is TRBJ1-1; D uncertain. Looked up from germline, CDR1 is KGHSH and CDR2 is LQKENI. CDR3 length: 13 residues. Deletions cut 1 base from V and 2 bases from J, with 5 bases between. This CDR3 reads CASSPQRNTEAFF. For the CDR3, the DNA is TGTGCCAGCTCACCACAGAGAAACACTGAAGCTTTCTTT.

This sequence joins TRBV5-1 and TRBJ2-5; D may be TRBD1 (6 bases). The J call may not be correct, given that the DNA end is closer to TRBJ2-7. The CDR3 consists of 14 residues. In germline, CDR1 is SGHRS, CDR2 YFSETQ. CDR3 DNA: TGCGCCAGCAGCGGCAGGGGATTCCCCTACGAGCAGTACTTC. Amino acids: CASSGRGFPYEQYF.

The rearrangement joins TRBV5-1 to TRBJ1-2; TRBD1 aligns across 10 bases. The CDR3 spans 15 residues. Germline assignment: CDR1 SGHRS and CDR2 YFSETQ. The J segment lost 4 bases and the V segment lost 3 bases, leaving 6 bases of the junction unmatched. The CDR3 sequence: CASSSPGQGTYGYTF. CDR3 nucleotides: TGCGCCAGCAGCTCGCCGGGACAGGGGACCTATGGCTACACCTTC.

CDR3 residues: CASSPQRGGSNQPQHF. For the CDR3, the DNA is TGTGCCAGCTCACCACAGAGGGGAGGTAGCAATCAGCCCCAGCATTTT. This chain joins TRBV18 and TRBJ1-5; possibly TRBD1 for D (5 bases). CDR1 and CDR2 from the germline V gene are KGHSH and LQKENI. This CDR3 is built from 16 residues. Trimming took off 1 base at V and 0 bases at J, with 10 bases between the two ends.

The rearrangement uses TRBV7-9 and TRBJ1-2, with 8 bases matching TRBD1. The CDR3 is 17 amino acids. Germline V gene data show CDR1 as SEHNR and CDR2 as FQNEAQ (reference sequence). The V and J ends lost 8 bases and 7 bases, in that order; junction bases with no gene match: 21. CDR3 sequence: CASALQGAGGTQGGYTF. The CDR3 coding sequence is TGTGCCAGCGCTCTCCAAGGGGCAGGGGGCACTCAGGGTGGCTACACCTTC.

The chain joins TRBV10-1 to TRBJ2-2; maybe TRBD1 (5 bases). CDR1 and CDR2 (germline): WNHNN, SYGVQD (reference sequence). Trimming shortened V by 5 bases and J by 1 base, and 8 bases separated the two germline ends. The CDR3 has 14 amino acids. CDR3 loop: CASSSDRNTGELFF. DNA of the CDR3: TGCGCCAGCAGTAGCGACAGGAACACCGGGGAGCTGTTTTTT.

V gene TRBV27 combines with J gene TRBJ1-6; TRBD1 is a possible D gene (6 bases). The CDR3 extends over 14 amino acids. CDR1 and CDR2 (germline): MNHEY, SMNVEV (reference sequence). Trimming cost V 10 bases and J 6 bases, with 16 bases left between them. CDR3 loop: CATQQGIANSPLHF. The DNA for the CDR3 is TGTGCCACCCAACAGGGTATCGCTAATTCACCCCTCCACTTT.

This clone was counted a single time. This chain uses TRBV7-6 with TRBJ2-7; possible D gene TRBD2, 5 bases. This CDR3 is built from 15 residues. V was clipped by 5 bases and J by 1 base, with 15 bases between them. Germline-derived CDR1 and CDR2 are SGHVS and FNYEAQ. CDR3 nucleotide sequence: TGTGCCAGCAGCCTGGGCGGGTCTGAGTCCTACGAGCAGTACTTC. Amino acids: CASSLGGSESYEQYF.

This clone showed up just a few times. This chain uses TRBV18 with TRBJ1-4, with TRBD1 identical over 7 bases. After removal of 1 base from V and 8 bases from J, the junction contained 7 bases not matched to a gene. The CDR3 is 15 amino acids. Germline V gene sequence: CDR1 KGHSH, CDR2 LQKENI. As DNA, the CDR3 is TGTGCCAGCTCACCACAAGGGGGCCTAAGGGAAAAACTGTTTTTT. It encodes CASSPQGGLREKLFF.

The CDR3 loop is CASSYRGKDEQYF. DNA of the CDR3: TGTGCCAGCAGTTACCGAGGTAAAGACGAGCAGTACTTC. The V and J genes are TRBV6-5 and TRBJ2-7; D is undetermined. Germline V CDR1 and CDR2: MNHEY, SVGAGI. This CDR3 region has 13 residues. V was cut by 2 bases and J by 5 bases, with 10 bases left in between.

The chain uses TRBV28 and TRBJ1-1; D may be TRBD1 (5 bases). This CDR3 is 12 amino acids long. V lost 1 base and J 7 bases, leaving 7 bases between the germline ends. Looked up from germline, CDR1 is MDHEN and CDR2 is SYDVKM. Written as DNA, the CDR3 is TGTGCCAGCAGTTTATACGGGGGTGAAGCTTTCTTT. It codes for CASSLYGGEAFF.

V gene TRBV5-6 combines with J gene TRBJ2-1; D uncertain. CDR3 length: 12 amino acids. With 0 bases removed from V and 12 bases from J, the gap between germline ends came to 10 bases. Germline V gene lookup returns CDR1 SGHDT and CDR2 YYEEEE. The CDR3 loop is CASSLADEWQFF. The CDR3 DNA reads TGTGCCAGCAGCTTGGCCGATGAGTGGCAGTTCTTC.

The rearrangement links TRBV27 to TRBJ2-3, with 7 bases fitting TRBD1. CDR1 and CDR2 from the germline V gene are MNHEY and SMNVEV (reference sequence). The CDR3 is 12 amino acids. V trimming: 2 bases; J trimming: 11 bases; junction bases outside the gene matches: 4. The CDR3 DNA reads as TGTGCCAGCAGTTTACGGGGACAGCAGCAGTATTTT. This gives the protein CASSLRGQQQYF.

Here the CDR3 reads CASSDGGFNIQYF. As DNA, the CDR3 is TGTGCCAGCAGTGATGGGGGGTTCAACATTCAGTACTTC. The genes are TRBV6-1 and TRBJ2-4, with a tentative D call TRBD2 (6 bases). CDR3 size: 13 residues. Germline loops: CDR1 MNHNS, CDR2 SASEGT. V lost 3 bases and J lost 7, with 10 bases in between.

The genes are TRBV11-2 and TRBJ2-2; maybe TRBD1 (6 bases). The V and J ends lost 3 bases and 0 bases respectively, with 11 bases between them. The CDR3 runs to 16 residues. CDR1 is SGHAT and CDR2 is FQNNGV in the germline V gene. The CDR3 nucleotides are TGTGCCAGCAGCTTCCCTACAGGGTCGAACACCGGGGAGCTGTTTTTT. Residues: CASSFPTGSNTGELFF.

The CDR3 DNA is TGTGCCAGCAGCTTCGGGGGGGCTAACATGAACACTGAAGCTTTCTTT. This codes for CASSFGGANMNTEAFF. The rearrangement uses TRBV7-2 and TRBJ1-1; a possible D gene is TRBD1 (6 bases). Per the germline V gene, CDR1 is SGHTA and CDR2 is FQGNSA. The CDR3 length is 16 residues. Trimming left V 3 bases short and J 0 bases short, with 14 bases between.

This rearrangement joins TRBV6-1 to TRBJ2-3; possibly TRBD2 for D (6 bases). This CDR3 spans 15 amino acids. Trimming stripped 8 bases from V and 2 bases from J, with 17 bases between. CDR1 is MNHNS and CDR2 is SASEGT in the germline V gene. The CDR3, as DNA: TGTGCCAGCGGCTATGGGGGGTTTAACACAGATACGCAGTATTTT. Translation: CASGYGGFNTDTQYF.

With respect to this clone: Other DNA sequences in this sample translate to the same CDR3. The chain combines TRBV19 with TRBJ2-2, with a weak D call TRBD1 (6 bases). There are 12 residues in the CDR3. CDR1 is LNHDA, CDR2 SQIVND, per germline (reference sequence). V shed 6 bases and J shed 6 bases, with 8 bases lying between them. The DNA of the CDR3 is TGTGCCAGTAGCTACAGGGCCGGGGAGCTGTTTTTT. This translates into CASSYRAGELFF. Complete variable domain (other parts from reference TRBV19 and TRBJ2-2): DGGITQSPKYLFRKEGQNVTLSCEQNLNHDAMYWYRQDPGQGLRLIYYSQIVNDFQKGDIAEGYSVSREKKESFPLTVTSAQKNPTAFYLCASSYRAGELFFGEGSRLTVL.

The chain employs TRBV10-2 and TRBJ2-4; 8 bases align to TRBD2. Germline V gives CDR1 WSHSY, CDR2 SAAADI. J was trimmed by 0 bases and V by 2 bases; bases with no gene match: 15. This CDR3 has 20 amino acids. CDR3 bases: TGCGCCAGCAGTGAGCCCTGGGCAGCGGGGGATGCGAAAGCCAAAAACATTCAGTACTTC. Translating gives CASSEPWAAGDAKAKNIQYF.

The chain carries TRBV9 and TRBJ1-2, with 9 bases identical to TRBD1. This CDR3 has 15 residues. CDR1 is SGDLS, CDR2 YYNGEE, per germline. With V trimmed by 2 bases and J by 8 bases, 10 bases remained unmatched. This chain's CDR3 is CASSVTSGTGMGYTF. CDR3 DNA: TGTGCCAGCAGCGTTACTTCCGGGACAGGGATGGGCTACACCTTC.